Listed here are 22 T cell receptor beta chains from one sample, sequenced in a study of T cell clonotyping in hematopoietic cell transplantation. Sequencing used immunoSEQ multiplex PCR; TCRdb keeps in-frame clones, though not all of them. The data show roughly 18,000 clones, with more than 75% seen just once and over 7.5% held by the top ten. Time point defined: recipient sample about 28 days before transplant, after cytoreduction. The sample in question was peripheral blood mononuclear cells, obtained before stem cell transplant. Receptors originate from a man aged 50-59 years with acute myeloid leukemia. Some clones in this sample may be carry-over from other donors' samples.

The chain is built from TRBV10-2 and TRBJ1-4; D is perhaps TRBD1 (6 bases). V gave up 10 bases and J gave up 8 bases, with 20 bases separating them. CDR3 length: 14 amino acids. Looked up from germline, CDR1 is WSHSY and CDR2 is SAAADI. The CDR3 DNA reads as TGCGCCACCACCGCGGGGACACTAGAGGAAAAACTGTTTTTT. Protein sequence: CATTAGTLEEKLFF.

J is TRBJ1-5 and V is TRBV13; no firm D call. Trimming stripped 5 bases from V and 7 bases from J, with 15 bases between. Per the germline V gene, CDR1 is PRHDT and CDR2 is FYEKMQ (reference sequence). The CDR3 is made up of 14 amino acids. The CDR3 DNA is TGTGCCAGCAGCGACTCCCGAGGCGGGCAGCCCCAGCATTTT. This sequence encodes CASSDSRGGQPQHF.

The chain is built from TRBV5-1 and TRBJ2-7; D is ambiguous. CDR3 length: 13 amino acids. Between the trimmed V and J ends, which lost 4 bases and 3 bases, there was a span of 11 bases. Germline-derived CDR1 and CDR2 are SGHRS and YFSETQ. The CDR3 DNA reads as TGCGCCAGCAGCCTGGGCGACAACTACGAGCAGTACTTC. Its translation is CASSLGDNYEQYF.

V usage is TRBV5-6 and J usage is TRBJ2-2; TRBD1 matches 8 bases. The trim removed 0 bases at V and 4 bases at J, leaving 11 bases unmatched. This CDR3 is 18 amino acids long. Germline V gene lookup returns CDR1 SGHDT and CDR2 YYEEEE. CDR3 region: CASSLDFRGPPGTGELFF. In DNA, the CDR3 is TGTGCCAGCAGCTTGGACTTCAGGGGGCCTCCGGGCACCGGGGAGCTGTTTTTT.

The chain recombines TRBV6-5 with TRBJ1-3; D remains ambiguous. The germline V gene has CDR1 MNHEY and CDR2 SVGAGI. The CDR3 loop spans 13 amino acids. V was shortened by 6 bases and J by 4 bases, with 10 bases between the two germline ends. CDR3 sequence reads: CASSDGSGNTIYF. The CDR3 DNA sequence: TGTGCCAGCAGCGACGGGTCCGGAAACACCATATATTTT.

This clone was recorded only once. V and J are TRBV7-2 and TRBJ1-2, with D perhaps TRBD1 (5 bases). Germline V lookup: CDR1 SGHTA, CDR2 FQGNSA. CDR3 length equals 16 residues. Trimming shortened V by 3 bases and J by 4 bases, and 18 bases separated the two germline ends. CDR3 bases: TGTGCCAGCAGCTTGCAAACAGGTGCCCCTCGCTATGGCTACACCTTC. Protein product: CASSLQTGAPRYGYTF.

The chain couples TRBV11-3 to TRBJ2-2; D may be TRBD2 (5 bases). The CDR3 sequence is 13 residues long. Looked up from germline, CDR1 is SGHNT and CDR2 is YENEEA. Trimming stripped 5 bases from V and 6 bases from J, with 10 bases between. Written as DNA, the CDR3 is TGTGCCAGCAGCATTGAGGGCGCCGGGGAGCTGTTTTTT. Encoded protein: CASSIEGAGELFF.

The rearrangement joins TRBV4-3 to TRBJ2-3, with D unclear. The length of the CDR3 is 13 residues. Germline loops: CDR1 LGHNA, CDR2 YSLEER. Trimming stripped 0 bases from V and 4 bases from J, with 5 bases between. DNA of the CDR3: TGCGCCAGCAGCCAAGAGATCGCAGATACGCAGTATTTT. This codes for CASSQEIADTQYF.

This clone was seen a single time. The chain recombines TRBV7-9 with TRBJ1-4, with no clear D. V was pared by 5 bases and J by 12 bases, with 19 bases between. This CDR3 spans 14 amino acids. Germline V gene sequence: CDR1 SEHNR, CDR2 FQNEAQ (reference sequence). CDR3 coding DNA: TGTGCCAGCAGCCCCCCCCGAGGGATAACGGAACTGTTTTTT. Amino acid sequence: CASSPPRGITELFF.

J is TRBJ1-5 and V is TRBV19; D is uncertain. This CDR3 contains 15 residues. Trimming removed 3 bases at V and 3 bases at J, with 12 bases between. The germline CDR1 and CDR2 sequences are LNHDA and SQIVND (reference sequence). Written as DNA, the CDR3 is TGTGCCAGTAGTATCAATGGCGGTTTCAATCAGCCCCAGCATTTT. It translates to CASSINGGFNQPQHF.

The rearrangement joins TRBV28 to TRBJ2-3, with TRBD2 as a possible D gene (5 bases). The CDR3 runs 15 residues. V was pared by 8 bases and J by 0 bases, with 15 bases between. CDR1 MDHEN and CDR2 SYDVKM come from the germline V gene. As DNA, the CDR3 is TGTGCCAGCCTATTGGACGCGGGTAGCACAGATACGCAGTATTTT. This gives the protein CASLLDAGSTDTQYF.

Here the CDR3 DNA reads TGTGCCAGCAGCCAAGGGCAGGGGGCGGGAGAGACCCAGTACTTC. Protein: CASSQGQGAGETQYF. The V gene is TRBV6-5, the J gene TRBJ2-5, with 8 positions matching TRBD1. CDR1 is MNHEY, CDR2 SVGAGI, per germline. The ends lost 6 bases at V and 4 bases at J; junction bases unmatched: 10. The CDR3 runs 15 residues.

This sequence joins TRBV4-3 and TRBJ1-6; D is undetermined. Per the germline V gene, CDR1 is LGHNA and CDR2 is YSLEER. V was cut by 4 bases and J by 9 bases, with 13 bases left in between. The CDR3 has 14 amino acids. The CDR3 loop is CASSLGTTGSPLHF. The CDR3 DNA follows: TGCGCCAGCAGCCTTGGCACAACGGGTTCACCCCTCCACTTT.

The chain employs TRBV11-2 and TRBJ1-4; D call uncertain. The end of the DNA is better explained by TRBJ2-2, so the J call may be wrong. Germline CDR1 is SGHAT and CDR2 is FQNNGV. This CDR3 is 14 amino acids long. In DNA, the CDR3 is TGTGCCAGCAGCTTAGATCGGGCGACACCGGAGCTGTTTTTT. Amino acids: CASSLDRATPELFF.

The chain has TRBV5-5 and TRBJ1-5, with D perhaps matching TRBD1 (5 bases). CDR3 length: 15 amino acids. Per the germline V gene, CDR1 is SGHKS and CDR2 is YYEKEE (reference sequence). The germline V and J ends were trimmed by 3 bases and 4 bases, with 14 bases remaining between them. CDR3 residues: CASSSSPGRNQPQHF. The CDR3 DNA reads TGTGCCAGCAGCTCGTCACCGGGACGAAATCAGCCCCAGCATTTT.

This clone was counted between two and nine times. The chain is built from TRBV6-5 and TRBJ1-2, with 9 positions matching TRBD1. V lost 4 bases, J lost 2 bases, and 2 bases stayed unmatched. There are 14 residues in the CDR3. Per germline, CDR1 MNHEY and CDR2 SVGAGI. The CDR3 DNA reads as TGTGCCAGCAGTTCCGGGACAGGGAACTATGGCTACACCTTC. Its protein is CASSSGTGNYGYTF.

CDR3 protein: CASSANPSNYGYTF. The CDR3 DNA follows: TGTGCCAGCAGCGCCAACCCTTCTAACTATGGCTACACCTTC. The chain has TRBV21-1 and TRBJ1-2. TRBV21-1 counts as a pseudogene. The CDR3 totals 14 residues.

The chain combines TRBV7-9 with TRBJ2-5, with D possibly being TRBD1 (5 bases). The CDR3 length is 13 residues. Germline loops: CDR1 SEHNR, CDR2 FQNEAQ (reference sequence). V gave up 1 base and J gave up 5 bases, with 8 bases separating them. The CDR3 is CASSLVGLETQYF. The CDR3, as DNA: TGTGCCAGCAGCTTAGTGGGGCTCGAGACCCAGTACTTC.

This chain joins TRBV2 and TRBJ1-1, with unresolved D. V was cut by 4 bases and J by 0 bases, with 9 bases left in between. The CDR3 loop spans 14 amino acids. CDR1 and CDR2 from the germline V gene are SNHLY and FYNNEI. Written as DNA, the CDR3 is TGTGCCAGCAGTGCGGGTCGGATGAACACTGAAGCTTTCTTT. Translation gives CASSAGRMNTEAFF. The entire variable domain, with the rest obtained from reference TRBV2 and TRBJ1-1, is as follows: EPEVTQTPSHQVTQMGQEVILRCVPISNHLYFYWYRQILGQKVEFLVSFYNNEISEKSEIFDDQFSVERPDGSNFTLKIRSTKLEDSAMYFCASSAGRMNTEAFFGQGTRLTVV.

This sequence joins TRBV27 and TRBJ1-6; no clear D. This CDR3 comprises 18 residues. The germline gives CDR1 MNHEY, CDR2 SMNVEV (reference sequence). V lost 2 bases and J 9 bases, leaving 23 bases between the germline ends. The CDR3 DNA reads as TGTGCCAGCAGTTTAGCAACAAATATGGTTGGAGGTGGTTCACCCCTCCACTTT. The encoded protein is CASSLATNMVGGGSPLHF.

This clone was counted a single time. CDR3 in DNA: TGCGCCAGCAGCCCTACAGAGGACCATAGACAGCCCCAGCATTTT. Translating gives CASSPTEDHRQPQHF. The chain employs TRBV4-1 and TRBJ1-5, with D unclear. The germline CDR1 and CDR2 sequences are MGHRA and YSYEKL. The CDR3 consists of 15 residues. Trimming removed 4 bases at V and 7 bases at J, with 17 bases between.

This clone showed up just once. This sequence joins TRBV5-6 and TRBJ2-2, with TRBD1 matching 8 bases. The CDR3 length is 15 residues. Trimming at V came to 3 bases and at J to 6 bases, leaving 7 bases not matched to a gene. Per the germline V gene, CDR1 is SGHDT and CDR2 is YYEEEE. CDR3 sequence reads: CASSSVGQVAGELFF. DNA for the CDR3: TGTGCCAGCAGCTCAGTGGGACAGGTGGCCGGGGAGCTGTTTTTT.